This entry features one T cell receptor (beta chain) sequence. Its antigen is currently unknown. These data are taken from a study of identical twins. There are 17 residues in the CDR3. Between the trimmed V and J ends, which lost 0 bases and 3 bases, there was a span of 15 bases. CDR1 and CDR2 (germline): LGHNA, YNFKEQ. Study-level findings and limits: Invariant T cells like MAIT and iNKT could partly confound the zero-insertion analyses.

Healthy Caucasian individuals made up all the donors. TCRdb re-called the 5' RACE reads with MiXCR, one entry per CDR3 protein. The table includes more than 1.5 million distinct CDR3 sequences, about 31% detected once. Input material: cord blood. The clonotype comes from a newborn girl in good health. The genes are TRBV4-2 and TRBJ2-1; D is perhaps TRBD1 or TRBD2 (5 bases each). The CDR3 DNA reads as TGTGCCAGCAGCCAAGATAGGGACGGCCCCCTCTACAATGAGCAGTTCTTC. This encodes CASSQDRDGPLYNEQFF.